This T cell receptor (beta chain) was retrieved from a study of T cell repertoires in cytomegalovirus infection. Study background: Recently identified HLA-C-restricted and well-studied HLA-B-restricted CMV epitopes were used. Regarding the study as a whole: Adding up the frequency of public TCR beta families identified people who carried CMV plus the relevant HLA. Dominating the ex vivo response were TCR beta clonotypes that were CMV-specific and HLA-C-restricted.

In TCRdb, the reads were re-called with MiXCR into one record per CDR3 protein. This sample has 200,000 to 250,000 distinct CDR3 sequences, with 35% to 45% found just once. In this sample, this clonotype turned up a few times. No antigen is known for it. The sequence was obtained from a human donor in good health (CMV status not recorded). Some clones in this sample may be carry-over from other donors' samples. Specimen: CD8+ T cells from cultured PBMCs, collected from culture after CMV antigen stimulation.

The CDR3 coding sequence is TGTGCCAGCAGCGCCTCAGGGGCAGGGGCGGACGAGCAGTACTTC. Translation: CASSASGAGADEQYF. V is TRBV7-3 and J is TRBJ2-7, with D perhaps TRBD1 (6 bases). The CDR3 sequence is 15 residues long. Germline lookup yields CDR1 SGHTA and CDR2 FQGTGA. V was shortened by 5 bases and J by 5 bases, with 19 bases between the two germline ends.